The 3 T cell receptor beta chains listed next were all sequenced from one sample in a study of blood T cell repertoires in COVID-19. The assay was immunoSEQ multiplex PCR, and TCRdb's table has in-frame clones only and misses some. The sample includes under 300,000 clones, roughly nine tenths seen only once; the top ten take 6% to 7%. Source material: PBMCs or T cells enriched from blood (not recorded which). The source of these receptors is a woman aged 25 to 39 with acute COVID-19.

This clone came up a few times. V usage is TRBV20-1 and J usage is TRBJ1-4, with D uncertain. This CDR3 is 12 amino acids long. Germline CDR1 reads DFQATT; CDR2 reads SNEGSKA (reference sequence). V was clipped by 3 bases and J by 4 bases, with 6 bases between them. DNA for the CDR3: TGCAGTGCTAGTCAGATTAATGAAAAACTGTTTTTT. Translated: CSASQINEKLFF.

V usage is TRBV10-3 and J usage is TRBJ2-7; the D is unclear. Trimming cost V 2 bases and J 1 base, with 6 bases left between them. The CDR3 runs 13 residues. The germline gives CDR1 ENHRY, CDR2 SYGVKD. The CDR3 reads CAISETKSYEQYF. CDR3 sequence (DNA): TGTGCCATCAGTGAGACAAAATCCTACGAGCAGTACTTC.

This sequence joins TRBV11-3 and TRBJ2-5, with 8 bases lining up with TRBD2. This CDR3 contains 15 residues. Per the germline V gene, CDR1 is SGHNT and CDR2 is YENEEA. V shed 2 bases and J 4 bases; nucleotides not matched to a gene: 6. Here the CDR3 reads CASSLQSGGIETQYF. The CDR3 DNA reads TGTGCCAGCAGCTTACAGTCGGGAGGGATAGAGACCCAGTACTTC.